Listed below are T cell receptor beta chains from one sample, sequenced in a study of T cell responses to AZD1222 COVID-19 vaccine. Some clones are missing from TCRdb's copy, which holds only in-frame ones; the method was immunoSEQ multiplex PCR. The table records 75,000 to 85,000 clones, around 88% of them present only once. Sequencing was performed on peripheral blood, taken 28 days after the second AZD1222 dose. These receptors came from an adult who received the AZD1222 COVID-19 vaccine. CDR3s include the opening cysteine and the closing phenylalanine or tryptophan.

V gene,J gene,CDR3 protein
TRBV4-1,TRBJ2-7,CASSQEGDGGEQYF
TRBV2,TRBJ1-2,CASKPPSVDYGYTF
TRBV19,TRBJ2-4,CASSIGDRGQVVGYIQYF
TRBV3-1/TRBV3-2,TRBJ1-1,CAKRTTNTEAFF
TRBV6-5,TRBJ1-6,CASKEGALHNSPLHF
TRBV29-1,TRBJ1-2,CSVDVGGAAYGYTF
TRBV18,TRBJ1-1,CASSPLGGTEAFF
TRBV9,TRBJ2-7,CASSPTDRAAPEQYF
TRBV19,TRBJ2-3,CASRPKRLAGGRRDTQYF
TRBV5-1,TRBJ1-4,CASSLGLVEKLFF
TRBV25-1,TRBJ2-5,CASSDGGVGTQYF
TRBV6-6,TRBJ2-5,CASSLSELQETQYF
TRBV7-9,TRBJ1-5,CASSLERSNQPQHF
TRBV5-1,TRBJ2-7,CASSDRTGGHEQYF
TRBV3-1/TRBV3-2,TRBJ1-4,CASSQIGTYEKLFF
TRBV19,TRBJ1-2,CASSSEGQGPYGYTF
TRBV7-2,TRBJ2-5,CATSEGETQYF
TRBV10-3,TRBJ1-1,CAISGTGGNMNTEAFF
TRBV5-1,TRBJ2-7,CASSTLAGDEQYF
TRBV2,TRBJ2-3,CASSGQGADTDTQYF
TRBV7-8,TRBJ1-2,CASSRSHRSKSFYGYTF
TRBV3-1/TRBV3-2,TRBJ1-2,CASSHVEFGTGDGYTF
TRBV15,TRBJ2-3,CATSSYREGSTDTQYF
TRBV7-3,TRBJ2-3,CASSSGLAADTQYF
TRBV13,TRBJ1-1,CASSFRGPVNTEAFF
TRBV4-1,TRBJ2-3,CASSQDSTSGGSSDTQYF
TRBV6-6,TRBJ1-2,CASSYRDRPQGGYTF
TRBV29-1,TRBJ2-3,CSVSGQGTDTQYF
TRBV29-1,TRBJ2-1,CSVEEGLEFF
TRBV21-1,TRBJ2-7,CASSPSGRDSLYEQYF
TRBV11-3,TRBJ2-7,CASSLRQGAYEQYF
TRBV7-2,TRBJ2-7,CASSPHQGTYEQYF
TRBV11-3,TRBJ2-2,CASSLFGAQNTGELFF
TRBV3-1/TRBV3-2,TRBJ2-3,CASSQAQGGGGPINTQYF
TRBV3-1/TRBV3-2,TRBJ1-6,CASSQDHGGPNSPLHF
TRBV12-3/TRBV12-4,TRBJ1-4,CASSPATNEKLFF
TRBV30,TRBJ2-3,CAWNRRGRADTQYF
TRBV7-2,TRBJ2-1,CASSSFSDRAHEQFF
TRBV10-2,TRBJ1-2,CASSEVPAGTFNYGYTF
TRBV4-3,TRBJ2-1,CASSPGDRGMVEQFF
TRBV9,TRBJ2-7,CASSVADGRPYEQYF
TRBV7-8,TRBJ1-1,CASSTGQGLNTEAFF